This T cell receptor beta chain was found in a study of T-cell reconstitution after alpha-beta-depleted transplantation in children (dated by TCRdb to 2015 to 2016). Describing the broader study: T-cell immune reconstitution after TCRalphabeta/CD19-depleted allogeneic hematopoietic cell transplantation in children was quantitatively tracked in the study by means of TCR repertoire profiling. The paper's findings and limits, for the study overall: Apparently early alphabetaT-cell count recovery about two months after transplant reportedly relied on only several hundred rapidly expanded clones derived from non-depleted graft cells. In some patients, high TCRbeta diversity at day 60 was attributed to recipient T cells and intrathymic progenitors that had survived conditioning. The frequencies of hyperexpanded clones fell over the following months, and after one year, T-cell counts and TCRbeta diversity were mostly attributed to newly produced T cells.

Looking up the germline V gene yields CDR1 MGHRA and CDR2 YSYEKL. The CDR3 runs 16 amino acids, cysteine and phenylalanine included. The read is trimmed to its CDR3 DNA, 48 bases read in frame from base 1. The germline ends are 10 bases apart after V is trimmed by 0 bases and J by 2 bases. In the paper's terms, the treatment or condition label means: allogeneic hematopoietic cell transplantation with graft depleted of TCRalphabeta T cells and CD19 B cells. Transplant recipients were children who received TCRalphabeta/CD19-depleted allogeneic hematopoietic cell grafts. Receptor libraries were prepared by PCR. Sequencing was performed on an Illumina HiSeq 2500. To normalize quantification of the TCRbeta repertoire, the TCR libraries were built with molecular barcoding that relied on unique molecular identifiers. The public reads were quality trimmed at Q25 with fastp and then assembled into clones with MiXCR by TCRdb, keeping productive beta chains. When rows share a CDR3 protein, they turn into one entry using the most common DNA and genes. This sample comprises some 310,000 distinct CDR3 sequences, 23% of them detected only once. The ten most abundant clones make up roughly 9.7% of the sample.

On this clonotype: Its recognized antigen is unknown. The record has no base qualities; no much larger clone is one base away.

The TCR sequence derives from a male patient aged 10-17 years who had a stem cell transplant for acute lymphoblastic leukemia, so the T cells may come from the graft donor. The sequence links TRBV4-1 to TRBJ2-2, with the D gene not clear enough to name. The material was PBMCs, mostly from graft donor cells, obtained 180 days after TCRalphabeta/CD19-depleted stem cell transplant. The CDR3 has the sequence CASSQDLTLNTGELFF. The bases are TGCGCCAGCAGCCAAGACCTTACTCTTAACACCGGGGAGCTGTTTTTT.